A single count supports the clone carrying this T cell receptor (beta chain). Its antigen remains unidentified. This entry belongs to a study of T cell responses to AZD1222 COVID-19 vaccine. Germline V gene sequence: CDR1 WSHSY, CDR2 SAAADI. The trim removed 5 bases at V and 6 bases at J, leaving 2 bases unmatched. There are 14 residues in the CDR3. Points from the study as a whole: Repertoire sampling was restricted to post-peak T cell response timepoints. Nearly half of spike-specific TCRs reportedly target variant regions that are unmutated in the B.1.351 and B.1.1.7 variants. Among AZD1222 vaccinees, only six or seven were seropositive at baseline. CD4 TCRs linked to vaccination spanned spike, dominating at 160-218 and 743-854.

Sequenced by immunoSEQ multiplex PCR; TCRdb stores in-frame clones only, minus some. Of about 140,000 clones in the sample, approximately 86% were seen once. Sequenced here: peripheral blood, sampled on day 0 of AZD1222 vaccination. The chain combines TRBV10-2 with TRBJ2-1; 12 bases fit TRBD2. This TCR was sampled from an adult in good health. The CDR3 sequence is CASSLAGGGNEQFF. The CDR3 nucleotides are TGCGCCAGCAGTCTAGCGGGAGGGGGCAATGAGCAGTTCTTC.